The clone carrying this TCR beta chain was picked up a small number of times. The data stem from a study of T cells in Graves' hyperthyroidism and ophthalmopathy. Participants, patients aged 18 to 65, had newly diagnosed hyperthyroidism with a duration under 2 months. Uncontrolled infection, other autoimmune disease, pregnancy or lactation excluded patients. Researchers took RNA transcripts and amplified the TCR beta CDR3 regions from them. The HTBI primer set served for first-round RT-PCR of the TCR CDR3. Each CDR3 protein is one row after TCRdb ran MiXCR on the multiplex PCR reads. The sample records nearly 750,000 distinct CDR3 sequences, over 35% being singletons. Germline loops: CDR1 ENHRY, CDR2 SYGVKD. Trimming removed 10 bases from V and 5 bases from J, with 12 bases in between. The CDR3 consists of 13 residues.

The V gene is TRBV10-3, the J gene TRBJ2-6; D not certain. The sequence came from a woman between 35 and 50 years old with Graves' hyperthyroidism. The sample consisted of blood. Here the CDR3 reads CASSFNWANVLTF. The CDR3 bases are TGTGCCAGCTCCTTCAATTGGGCCAACGTCCTGACTTTC.